This TCR beta chain was profiled in a study of T cells after yellow fever vaccination. The CDR3 has 16 amino acids. Germline CDR1 reads MDHEN; CDR2 reads SYDVKM. Germline trimming cut 2 bases from V and 1 base from J; bases unmatched to any gene: 6. TCRdb reprocessed the 5' RACE reads with MiXCR, giving one entry per CDR3 protein. Among 250,000 or so distinct CDR3 sequences, approximately 3.8% were seen once, and the ten largest hold about a fifth. This clonotype was seen ten or more times. The sequencing here drew on PBMCs, taken 15 days after the yellow fever booster vaccination. This TCR derives from a man between 18 and 29 years old who received the YFV17D yellow fever vaccine. The chain carries TRBV28 and TRBJ2-3, with 7 bases lining up with TRBD2. CDR3 loop: CASSLSLLAGTDTQYF. The CDR3 DNA is TGTGCCAGCAGTTTAAGTCTTCTAGCGGGCACAGATACGCAGTATTTT.